A selection of T cell receptor beta chains follows, all from one sample in a study of T cell repertoires in cytomegalovirus infection. No antigen has been assigned to these receptors. TCRdb reprocessed the reads with MiXCR, giving one entry per CDR3 protein. This sample carries around 900,000 distinct CDR3 sequences, 25% to 40% of them seen once, and the ten largest clones take 13%. Source: cultured CD8+ T cells from PBMCs, taken from culture after CMV antigen stimulation. Receptors originate from a human donor in good health (CMV status not recorded). Some clones in this sample may be carry-over from other donors' samples. CDR3s include the opening cysteine and the closing phenylalanine or tryptophan. D genes are given only for firm matches. Not every row has a clone size; where given, it reads once, few, many or a size class.

j_gene | abundance | d_gene | v_gene | CDR3nt | CDR3aa
TRBJ2-1 | - | TRBD1 | TRBV19 | TGTGCCAGTAGTATAGAACAGGGGGATTGGGATGAGCAGTTCTTC | CASSIEQGDWDEQFF
TRBJ1-1 | - | - | TRBV15 | TGTGCCACCAGCAGAGGACTTAACACTGAAGCTTTCTTT | CATSRGLNTEAFF
TRBJ1-3 | - | - | TRBV4-1 | TGCGCCAGCAGCCAAGTGGACCTCCTCGGAAACACCATATATTTT | CASSQVDLLGNTIYF
TRBJ2-1 | - | - | TRBV3-1 | TGTGCCAGCAGCTCATACTTAAACTACGCCTCCTACAATGAGCAGTTCTTC | CASSSYLNYASYNEQFF
TRBJ2-3 | - | TRBD2 | TRBV10-3 | TGTGCCATCAGTGACAGCGGGGGCACAGATACGCAGTATTTT | CAISDSGGTDTQYF
TRBJ1-5 | - | - | TRBV12-3/TRBV12-4 | TGTGCCAGCAGTTTGTGGCAGGGTGATCAGCCCCAGCATTTT | CASSLWQGDQPQHF
TRBJ1-5 | few | - | TRBV7-9 | TGTGCCAGCAGCAACCACAGTTATAGCAATCAGCCCCAGCATTTT | CASSNHSYSNQPQHF
TRBJ1-5 | few | - | TRBV6-1 | TGTGCCAGCAGGGATAGGGTGACGGTAAGCAATCAGCCCCAGCATTTT | CASRDRVTVSNQPQHF
TRBJ2-4 | - | - | TRBV7-2 | TGTGCCAGCAGATTCCCCGGGCGGGGAAAAAACATTCAGTACTTC | CASRFPGRGKNIQYF
TRBJ2-1 | few | - | TRBV6-1 | TGTGCCAGCACGATTGGGGGAAGCAATGAGCAGTTCTTC | CASTIGGSNEQFF
TRBJ2-5 | few | - | TRBV2 | TGTGCCAGCAGTGCCCGGGACTTAAGGGAGACCCAGTACTTC | CASSARDLRETQYF
TRBJ2-5 | many | TRBD1 | TRBV7-6 | TGTGCCAGCAGCCCCAGGGGGCTCAGCGAAGAGACCCAGTACTTC | CASSPRGLSEETQYF
TRBJ2-2 | - | - | TRBV7-6 | TGTGCCACGCCGGGACACACTAAAGTCGTCGACACCGGGGAGCTGTTTTTT | CATPGHTKVVDTGELFF
TRBJ2-6 | - | TRBD2 | TRBV20-1 | TGCAGTGTCGTGAGGACTAGCGGGGCACCTGGCTCTGGGGCCAACGTCCTGACTTTC | CSVVRTSGAPGSGANVLTF
TRBJ1-1 | few | TRBD1 | TRBV19 | TGTGCCAGTAGTATAGACCCTGACAGGGGATGGATGGAAGACACTGAAGCTTTCTTT | CASSIDPDRGWMEDTEAFF
TRBJ2-2 | few | - | TRBV27 | TGTGCCAGCAGTTTTCAAGCGAACACCGGGGAGCTGTTTTTT | CASSFQANTGELFF
TRBJ1-2 | - | TRBD1 | TRBV2 | TGTGCCAGCAGTTCCCGGACAGGGCGCTATGGCTACACCTTC | CASSSRTGRYGYTF
TRBJ1-2 | - | - | TRBV6-1 | TGTGCCAGCAGTCCAGACGACCGGGACAGCTACACCTTC | CASSPDDRDSYTF
TRBJ1-1 | few | - | TRBV7-6 | TGTGCCAGCAGCTTAGAGGGGGGACGGACTGAAGCTTTCTTT | CASSLEGGRTEAFF
TRBJ2-5 | few | TRBD2 | TRBV6-1 | TGTGCCAGCAGTGAAGAACTAGCGGGGGGCCTCGGGGAGACCCAGTACTTC | CASSEELAGGLGETQYF
TRBJ2-2 | - | - | TRBV6-5 | TGTGCCAGCAGTTACGGGGGGGGCTCGAACACCGGGGAGCTGTTTTTT | CASSYGGGSNTGELFF
TRBJ1-1 | - | TRBD1 | TRBV7-9 | TGTGCCAGCAGCGCCACAGGGGCCACTGAAGCTTTCTTT | CASSATGATEAFF
TRBJ2-7 | - | TRBD2 | TRBV5-1 | TGCGCCAGCAGCTCCCGACGGGGGGGGAATGACGAGCAGTACTTC | CASSSRRGGNDEQYF
TRBJ2-3 | - | TRBD1 | TRBV18 | TGTGCCAGCTCACCCGGACAGGGGGTAGTGGATACGCAGTATTTT | CASSPGQGVVDTQYF
TRBJ2-1 | many | TRBD2 | TRBV5-1 | TGTGCCAGCAGCGCCCTAGCGGGTCCCTACAATGAGCAGTTCTTC | CASSALAGPYNEQFF
TRBJ2-4 | - | - | TRBV28 | TGTGCCAGCACGTGGGGGGTTGGAAACATTCAGTACTTC | CASTWGVGNIQYF
TRBJ2-7 | - | TRBD1 | TRBV6-1 | TGTGCCAGCAGTGAAGTGGAGTCCAGGGGGACCTACGAGCAGTACTTC | CASSEVESRGTYEQYF
TRBJ2-1 | - | - | TRBV6-5 | TGTGCCAGCATTAGCGCGAGCTCCTACAATGAGCAGTTCTTC | CASISASSYNEQFF
TRBJ1-2 | few | - | TRBV7-9 | TGTGCCAGCAGCCCCTCGGGGGGAGAACCAACTGCTTTCTATGGCTACACCTTC | CASSPSGGEPTAFYGYTF
TRBJ2-1 | few | TRBD1 | TRBV20-1 | TGCAGTGCTAGTCGCGCCGGGACAGGGTCCTACAATGAGCAGTTCTTC | CSASRAGTGSYNEQFF
TRBJ1-1 | - | - | TRBV19 | TGTGCCAGTAGTATTACGCGGGTGAACACTGAAGCTTTCTTT | CASSITRVNTEAFF
TRBJ2-3 | few | - | TRBV7-3 | TGTGCCAGCAGCTTAACCCCGGCTAGCGAGACCACAGATACGCAGTATTTT | CASSLTPASETTDTQYF
TRBJ2-7 | - | - | TRBV4-1 | TGCGCCAGCAGCCAAGTCGGGGCCCCCTCCTACGAGCAGTACTTC | CASSQVGAPSYEQYF
TRBJ1-4 | few | - | TRBV4-1 | TGCGCCAGCAGCCAAGAACAGGGATATGAAAAACTGTTTTTT | CASSQEQGYEKLFF
TRBJ1-5 | - | TRBD1 | TRBV4-1 | TGCGCCAGCAGCCGAGTAATATCGACAGGGTTGGATCAGCCCCAGCATTTT | CASSRVISTGLDQPQHF
TRBJ1-6 | - | - | TRBV4-2 | TGTGCCAGCAGCCAAAACGGGGGGGGCAGAGCTTCACCCCTCCACTTT | CASSQNGGGRASPLHF
TRBJ1-6 | few | - | TRBV6-2/TRBV6-3 | TGTGCCAGCGGGGACACCAGCTCCTATAATTCACCCCTCCACTTT | CASGDTSSYNSPLHF
TRBJ2-3 | - | TRBD2 | TRBV7-9 | TGTGCCAGCAGCTCCCCGGTAGCGGGTGCAGATACGCAGTATTTT | CASSSPVAGADTQYF
TRBJ2-5 | - | TRBD1 | TRBV7-6 | TGTGCCAGCAGCTTTAGGACAGGGTGGGAGACCCAGTACTTC | CASSFRTGWETQYF
TRBJ1-6 | few | TRBD1 | TRBV12-3/TRBV12-4 | TGTGCCAGCAGCCCCCAAGGAGGGGGCTTAGCACCCCTCCACTTT | CASSPQGGGLAPLHF
TRBJ2-5 | - | TRBD1 | TRBV6-2/TRBV6-3 | TGTGCCAGCGGCCGGGACAGGAGAAAAGAGACCCAGTACTTC | CASGRDRRKETQYF
TRBJ2-1 | many | - | TRBV12-3/TRBV12-4 | TGTGCCAGCAGCCCGCGGGCGGGGGCCACCTACAATGAGCAGTTCTTC | CASSPRAGATYNEQFF
TRBJ1-5 | few | - | TRBV7-9 | TGTGCCAGCAGCGCCGAGGGGGTTGGGAATCAGCCCCAGCATTTT | CASSAEGVGNQPQHF
TRBJ1-1 | many | - | TRBV11-1 | TGTGCCAGCAGCCACCACAGGAACCTGAACACTGAAGCTTTCTTT | CASSHHRNLNTEAFF
TRBJ2-3 | many | - | TRBV7-2 | TGTGCCAGCAGCTTAGTAGCTCTAGGGTTGGATACGCAGTATTTT | CASSLVALGLDTQYF
TRBJ2-1 | few | TRBD1 | TRBV29-1 | TGCAGCGTTCGGACAGGGGATTACAATGAGCAGTTCTTC | CSVRTGDYNEQFF
TRBJ1-2 | many | TRBD1 | TRBV7-6 | TGTGCCAGCAGCTTTGGGACCGGGACAGCCTATGGCTACACCTTC | CASSFGTGTAYGYTF
TRBJ2-7 | few | - | TRBV11-2 | TGTGCCAGCAGCTTGGATGACCGGGACGTAAGGGACCACGAGCAGTACTTC | CASSLDDRDVRDHEQYF
TRBJ1-1 | - | - | TRBV9 | TGTGCCAGCAGCGTTGGGGACGTCACTGAAGCTTTCTTT | CASSVGDVTEAFF
TRBJ1-1 | few | - | TRBV2 | TGTGCCAGCAGCCTGGATGGTGGGCGTTGGATGAACACTGAAGCTTTCTTT | CASSLDGGRWMNTEAFF
TRBJ2-3 | once | TRBD1 | TRBV11-2 | TGTGTCAGCAGCTTAGACGACAGGGGGAGCACAGATACGCAGTATTTT | CVSSLDDRGSTDTQYF
TRBJ1-1 | many | - | TRBV4-2 | TGTGCCAGCAGCCGCACCGGACGGAACACTGAAGCTTTCTTT | CASSRTGRNTEAFF
TRBJ2-1 | few | - | TRBV19 | TGTGCCAGTAGTATGGAGGCAGGGGGGACCTACAATGAGCAGTTCTTC | CASSMEAGGTYNEQFF
TRBJ2-5 | few | - | TRBV7-8 | TGTGCCAGCAGCCGAAGGGCACAGGGCATTCAAGAGACCCAGTACTTC | CASSRRAQGIQETQYF
TRBJ1-1 | - | TRBD1 | TRBV6-6 | TGTGCCAGCAGTTACACGGACAGGGAAGAAGCTTTCTTT | CASSYTDREEAFF
TRBJ2-5 | many | - | TRBV7-8 | TGTGCCAGCAGCCAGGGTCCGAAGACCCAGTACTTC | CASSQGPKTQYF